The clone carrying this T cell receptor (beta chain) was counted between two and nine times. The data were obtained in a study of cytomegalovirus exposure and HLA in healthy donors. Amplification used 60 Vbeta primers and 13 Jbeta primers. Clones were read by immunoSEQ multiplex PCR, and TCRdb kept only the in-frame ones, dropping some. Here the sample spans approximately 190,000 clones, over 70% being singletons. CDR1 and CDR2 from the germline V gene are SGHNT and YENEEA. This CDR3 has 15 amino acids. The V gene lost 5 bases and the J gene lost 2 bases, with 13 bases spanning the gap. The receptor was isolated from a man aged 50-59 years in good health and CMV-seronegative. Material: PBMCs. The V and J genes are TRBV11-3 and TRBJ2-1; TRBD1 might be the D (6 bases). CDR3 in amino acids: CASSHQTGPYNEQFF. The CDR3 DNA reads as TGTGCCAGCAGCCACCAAACAGGGCCCTACAATGAGCAGTTCTTC.